This T cell receptor beta chain was captured in a study of T cell responses to AZD1222 COVID-19 vaccine. The trim removed 2 bases at V and 6 bases at J, leaving 3 bases unmatched. Germline loops: CDR1 SGHDT, CDR2 YYEEEE. The CDR3 totals 13 residues. Measured with immunoSEQ multiplex PCR; TCRdb has only the in-frame clones, and not every one. The table shows 150,000 or so clones, with 90% to 95% occurring only once. The study, taken as a whole, reports: Just a handful of AZD1222 recipients were seropositive at baseline.

The count of this clone is one. Antigen: not known. The sequences come from peripheral blood, collected on day 0 of AZD1222 vaccination. The genes are TRBV5-6 and TRBJ1-2; 8 bases align to TRBD1. The TCR was taken from an adult in good health. The chain's CDR3 is CASSFRDRNGYTF. The CDR3 DNA follows: TGTGCCAGCAGCTTTAGGGACAGGAATGGCTACACCTTC. Full variable domain (missing parts from reference TRBV5-6 and TRBJ1-2): DAGVTQSPTHLIKTRGQQVTLRCSPKSGHDTVSWYQQALGQGPQFIFQYYEEEERQRGNFPDRFSGHQFPNYSSELNVNALLLGDSALYLCASSFRDRNGYTFGSGTRLTVV.